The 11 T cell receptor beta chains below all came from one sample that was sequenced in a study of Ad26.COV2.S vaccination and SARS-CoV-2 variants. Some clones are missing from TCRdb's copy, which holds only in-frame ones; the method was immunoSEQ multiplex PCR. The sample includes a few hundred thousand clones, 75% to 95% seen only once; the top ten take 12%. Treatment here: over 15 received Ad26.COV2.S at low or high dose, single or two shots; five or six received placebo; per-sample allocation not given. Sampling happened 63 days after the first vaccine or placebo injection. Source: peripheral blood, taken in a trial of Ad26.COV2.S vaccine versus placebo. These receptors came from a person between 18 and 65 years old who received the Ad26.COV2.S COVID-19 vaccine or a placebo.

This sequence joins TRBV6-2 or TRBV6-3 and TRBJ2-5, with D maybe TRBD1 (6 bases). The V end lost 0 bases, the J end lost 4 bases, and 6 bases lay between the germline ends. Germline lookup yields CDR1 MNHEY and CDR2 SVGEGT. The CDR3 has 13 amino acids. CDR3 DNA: TGTGCCAGCAGTTACTCAGGGGGAGAGACCCAGTACTTC. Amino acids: CASSYSGGETQYF.

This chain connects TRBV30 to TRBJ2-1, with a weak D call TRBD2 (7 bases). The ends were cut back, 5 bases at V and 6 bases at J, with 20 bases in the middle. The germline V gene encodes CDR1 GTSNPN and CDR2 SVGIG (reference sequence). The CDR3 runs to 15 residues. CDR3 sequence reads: CAWGRGGFGSNEQFF. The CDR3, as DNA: TGTGCCTGGGGAAGGGGGGGCTTTGGGAGCAATGAGCAGTTCTTC.

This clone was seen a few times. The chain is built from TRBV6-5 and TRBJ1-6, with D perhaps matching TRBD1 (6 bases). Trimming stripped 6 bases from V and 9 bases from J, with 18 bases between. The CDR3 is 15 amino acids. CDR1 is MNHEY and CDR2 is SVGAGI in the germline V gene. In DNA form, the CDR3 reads TGTGCCAGCAGCTCTGGGTTTGGGGGCACTTCACCCCTCCACTTT. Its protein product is CASSSGFGGTSPLHF.

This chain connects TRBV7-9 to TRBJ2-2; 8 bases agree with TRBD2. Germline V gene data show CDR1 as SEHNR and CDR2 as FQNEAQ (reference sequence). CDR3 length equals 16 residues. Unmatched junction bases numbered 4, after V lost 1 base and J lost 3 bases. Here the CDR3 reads CASSLVSGGDTGELFF. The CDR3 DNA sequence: TGTGCCAGCAGCTTAGTCTCGGGAGGGGACACCGGGGAGCTGTTTTTT.

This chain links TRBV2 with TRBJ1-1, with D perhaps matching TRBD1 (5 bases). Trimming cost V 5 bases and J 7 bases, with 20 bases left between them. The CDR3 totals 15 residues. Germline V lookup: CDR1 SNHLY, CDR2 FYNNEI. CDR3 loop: CASSTLGDPSGEAFF. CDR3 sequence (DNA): TGTGCCAGCAGTACCCTAGGGGACCCCTCCGGTGAAGCTTTCTTT. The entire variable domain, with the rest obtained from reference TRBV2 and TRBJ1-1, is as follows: EPEVTQTPSHQVTQMGQEVILRCVPISNHLYFYWYRQILGQKVEFLVSFYNNEISEKSEIFDDQFSVERPDGSNFTLKIRSTKLEDSAMYFCASSTLGDPSGEAFFGQGTRLTVV.

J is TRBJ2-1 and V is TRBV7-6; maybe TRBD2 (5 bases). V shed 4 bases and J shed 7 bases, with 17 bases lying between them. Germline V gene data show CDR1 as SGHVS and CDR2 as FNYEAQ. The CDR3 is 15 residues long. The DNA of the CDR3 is TGTGCCAGCAGCTCCCTTGTCGAGGGTGGTAATGAGCAGTTCTTC. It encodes CASSSLVEGGNEQFF.

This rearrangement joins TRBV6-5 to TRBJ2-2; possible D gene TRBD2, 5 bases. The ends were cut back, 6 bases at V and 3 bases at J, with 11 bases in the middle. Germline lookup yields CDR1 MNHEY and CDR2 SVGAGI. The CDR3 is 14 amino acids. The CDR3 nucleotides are TGTGCCAGCAGCCATACTAGATACACCGGGGAGCTGTTTTTT. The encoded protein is CASSHTRYTGELFF.

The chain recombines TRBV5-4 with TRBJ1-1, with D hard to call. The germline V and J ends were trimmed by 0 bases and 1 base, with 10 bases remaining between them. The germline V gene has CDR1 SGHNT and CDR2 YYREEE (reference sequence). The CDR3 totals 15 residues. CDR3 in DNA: TGTGCCAGCAGCTTGGACGGCGGTTGGAACACTGAAGCTTTCTTT. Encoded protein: CASSLDGGWNTEAFF.

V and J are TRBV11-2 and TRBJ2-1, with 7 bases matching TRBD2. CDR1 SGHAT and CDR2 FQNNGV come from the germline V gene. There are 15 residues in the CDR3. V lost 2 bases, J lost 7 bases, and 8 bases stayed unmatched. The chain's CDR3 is CASSLTGGRDNEQFF. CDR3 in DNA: TGTGCCAGCAGCTTAACGGGAGGAAGGGATAATGAGCAGTTCTTC.

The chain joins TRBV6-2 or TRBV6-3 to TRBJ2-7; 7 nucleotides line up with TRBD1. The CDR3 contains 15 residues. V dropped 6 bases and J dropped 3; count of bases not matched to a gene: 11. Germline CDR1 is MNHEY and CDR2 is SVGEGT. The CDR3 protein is CASSPTGNPYYEQYF. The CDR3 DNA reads TGTGCCAGCAGCCCGACAGGGAACCCCTACTACGAGCAGTACTTC.

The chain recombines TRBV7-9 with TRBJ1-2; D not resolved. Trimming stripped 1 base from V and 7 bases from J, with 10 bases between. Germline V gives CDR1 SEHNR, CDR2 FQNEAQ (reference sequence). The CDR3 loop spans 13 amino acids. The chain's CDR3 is CASSLGAESGYTF. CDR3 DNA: TGTGCCAGCAGCTTAGGTGCTGAGAGTGGCTACACCTTC. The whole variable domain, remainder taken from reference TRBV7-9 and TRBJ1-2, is DTGVSQNPRHKITKRGQNVTFRCDPISEHNRLYWYRQTLGQGPEFLTYFQNEAQLEKSRLLSDRFSAERPKGSFSTLEIQRTEQGDSAMYLCASSLGAESGYTFGSGTRLTVV.